These T cell receptor beta chains were read from a single sample in a study of shared clonotypes between healthy human individuals. The protocol was immunoSEQ multiplex PCR, while the TCRdb copy is restricted to in-frame clones and leaves out a portion. Of millions of clones in the sample, about 95% were seen once. Specimen: naive CD8+ T cells sorted from blood. The receptor set was obtained from a young man in good health. The CDR3 runs from the conserved cysteine through the conserved F or W.

TRBJ2-5 | TRBV4-3 | CASSQDRGETQYF
TRBJ1-5 | TRBV19 | CASSSLDDYHQPQHF
TRBJ2-3 | TRBV28 | CASSPIGTEASTDTQYF
TRBJ2-5 | TRBV30 | CAWSRGQGGETQYF
TRBJ2-1 | TRBV5-6 | CASSRGINNEQFF
TRBJ1-1 | TRBV19 | CASSSRGSTEAFF
TRBJ1-5 | TRBV7-8 | CASSLALNRDSGPQHF
TRBJ2-7 | TRBV4-1 | CASSQVGDSYEQYF
TRBJ2-7 | TRBV27 | CASSLVGPSGSHEQYF
TRBJ2-3 | TRBV5-1 | CASRGTGAFTDTQYF
TRBJ2-2 | TRBV15 | CATSTEAVPTGELFF
TRBJ2-7 | TRBV6-1 | CASSEGVRGYEQYF
TRBJ1-6 | TRBV28 | CATLAWTGGDSPLHF
TRBJ2-3 | TRBV13 | CASSFRNTDTQYF
TRBJ2-1 | TRBV19 | CASSIDVARGYEQFF
TRBJ2-5 | TRBV5-1 | CASSGYRGPQETQYF
TRBJ1-1 | TRBV16 | CASSLNGGTGSEAFF
TRBJ2-1 | TRBV11-3 | CASSFPYNEQFF
TRBJ2-3 | TRBV10-3 | CAISDAGLSDTQYF
TRBJ1-2 | TRBV14 | CASSLGRDYGYTF
TRBJ2-3 | TRBV2 | CASSPLTSGLGTDTQYF
TRBJ2-3 | TRBV7-9 | CASSTHETLTDTQYF